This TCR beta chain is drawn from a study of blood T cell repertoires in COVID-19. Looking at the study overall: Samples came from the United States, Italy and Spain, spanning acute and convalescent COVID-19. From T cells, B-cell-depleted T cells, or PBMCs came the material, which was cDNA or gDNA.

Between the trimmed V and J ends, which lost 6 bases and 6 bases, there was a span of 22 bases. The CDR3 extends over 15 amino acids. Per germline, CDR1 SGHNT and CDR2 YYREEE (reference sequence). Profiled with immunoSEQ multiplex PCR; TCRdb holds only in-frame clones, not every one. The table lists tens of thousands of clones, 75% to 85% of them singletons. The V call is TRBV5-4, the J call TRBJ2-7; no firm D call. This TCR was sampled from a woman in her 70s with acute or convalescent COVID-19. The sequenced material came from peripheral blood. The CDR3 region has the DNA TGTGCCAGCACCACTAATGGATTGGTAGCTAGCGAGCAGTACTTC. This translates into CASTTNGLVASEQYF.